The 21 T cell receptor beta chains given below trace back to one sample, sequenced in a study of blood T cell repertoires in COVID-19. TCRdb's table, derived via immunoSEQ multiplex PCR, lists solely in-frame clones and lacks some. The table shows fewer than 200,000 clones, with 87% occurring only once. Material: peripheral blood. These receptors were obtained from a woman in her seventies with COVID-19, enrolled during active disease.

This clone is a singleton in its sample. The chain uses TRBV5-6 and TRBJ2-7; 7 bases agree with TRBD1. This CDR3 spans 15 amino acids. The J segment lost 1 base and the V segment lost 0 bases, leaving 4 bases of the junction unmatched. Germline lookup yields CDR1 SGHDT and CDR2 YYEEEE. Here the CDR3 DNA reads TGTGCCAGCAGCTTGGTCCCGGGACAGTCCTACGAGCAGTACTTC. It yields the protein CASSLVPGQSYEQYF. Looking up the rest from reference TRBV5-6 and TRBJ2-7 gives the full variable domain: DAGVTQSPTHLIKTRGQQVTLRCSPKSGHDTVSWYQQALGQGPQFIFQYYEEEERQRGNFPDRFSGHQFPNYSSELNVNALLLGDSALYLCASSLVPGQSYEQYFGPGTRLTVT.

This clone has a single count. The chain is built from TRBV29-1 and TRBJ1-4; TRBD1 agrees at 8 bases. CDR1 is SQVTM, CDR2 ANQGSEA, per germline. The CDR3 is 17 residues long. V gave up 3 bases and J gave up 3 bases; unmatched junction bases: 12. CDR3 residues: CSVELTTGDYPNEKLFF. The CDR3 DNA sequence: TGCAGCGTTGAGCTAACGACAGGGGATTATCCTAATGAAAAACTGTTTTTT.

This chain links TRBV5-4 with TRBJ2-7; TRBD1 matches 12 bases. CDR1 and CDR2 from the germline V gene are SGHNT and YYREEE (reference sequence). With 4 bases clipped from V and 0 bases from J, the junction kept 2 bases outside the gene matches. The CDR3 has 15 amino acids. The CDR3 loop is CASSLGQGASYEQYF. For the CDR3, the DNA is TGTGCCAGCAGCCTGGGACAGGGGGCCTCCTACGAGCAGTACTTC.

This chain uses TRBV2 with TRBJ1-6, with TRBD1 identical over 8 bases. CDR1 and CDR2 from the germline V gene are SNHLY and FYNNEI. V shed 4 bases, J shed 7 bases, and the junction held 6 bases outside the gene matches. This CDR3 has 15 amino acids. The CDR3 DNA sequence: TGTGCCAGCAGTGGACTTCGGGACAGGAATTCACCCCTCCACTTT. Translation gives CASSGLRDRNSPLHF.

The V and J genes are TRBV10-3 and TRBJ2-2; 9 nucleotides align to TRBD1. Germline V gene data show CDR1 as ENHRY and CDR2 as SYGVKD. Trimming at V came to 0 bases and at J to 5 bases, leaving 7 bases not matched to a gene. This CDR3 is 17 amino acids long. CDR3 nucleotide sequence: TGTGCCATCAGTGAGTCAACCGGGACAGGGATAACCGGGGAGCTGTTTTTT. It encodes CAISESTGTGITGELFF.

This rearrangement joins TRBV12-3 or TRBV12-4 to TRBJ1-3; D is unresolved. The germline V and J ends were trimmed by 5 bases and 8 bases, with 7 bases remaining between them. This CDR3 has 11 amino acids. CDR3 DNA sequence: TGTGCCAGCAGTGAGGGTTACACCATATATTTT. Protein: CASSEGYTIYF.

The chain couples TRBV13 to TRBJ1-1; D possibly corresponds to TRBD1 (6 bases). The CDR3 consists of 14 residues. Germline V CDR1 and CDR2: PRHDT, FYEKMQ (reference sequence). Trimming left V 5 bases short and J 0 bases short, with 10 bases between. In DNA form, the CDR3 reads TGTGCCAGCAGCCCACAGGGAATGAACACTGAAGCTTTCTTT. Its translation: CASSPQGMNTEAFF.

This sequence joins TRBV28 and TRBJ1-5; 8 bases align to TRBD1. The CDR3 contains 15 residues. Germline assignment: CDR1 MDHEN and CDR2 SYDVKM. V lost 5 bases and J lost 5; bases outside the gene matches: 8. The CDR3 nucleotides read TGTGCCAGCAGTCCAGGACAGGGCCGAGATCAGCCCCAGCATTTT. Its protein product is CASSPGQGRDQPQHF.

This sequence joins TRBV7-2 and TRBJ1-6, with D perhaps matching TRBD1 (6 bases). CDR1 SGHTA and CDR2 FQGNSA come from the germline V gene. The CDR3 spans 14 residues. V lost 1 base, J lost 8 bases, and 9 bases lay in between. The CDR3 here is CASSLGTVHSPLHF. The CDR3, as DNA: TGTGCCAGCAGCTTAGGGACAGTACATTCACCCCTCCACTTT.

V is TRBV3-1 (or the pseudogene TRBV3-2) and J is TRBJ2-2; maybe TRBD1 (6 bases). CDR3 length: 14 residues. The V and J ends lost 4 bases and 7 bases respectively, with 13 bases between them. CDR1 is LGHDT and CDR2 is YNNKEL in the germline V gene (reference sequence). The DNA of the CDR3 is TGTGCCAGCAGCCCAACAGGGTTGGGCGGGGAGCTGTTTTTT. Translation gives CASSPTGLGGELFF.

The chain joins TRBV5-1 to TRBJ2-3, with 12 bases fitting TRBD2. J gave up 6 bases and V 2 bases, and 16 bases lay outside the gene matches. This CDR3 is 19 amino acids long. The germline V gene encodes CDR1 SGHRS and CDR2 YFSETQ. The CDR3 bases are TGCGCCAGCAGCTTAACCCGACTAGCGGGAGTACGCCGGGGTGATACGCAGTATTTT. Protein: CASSLTRLAGVRRGDTQYF.

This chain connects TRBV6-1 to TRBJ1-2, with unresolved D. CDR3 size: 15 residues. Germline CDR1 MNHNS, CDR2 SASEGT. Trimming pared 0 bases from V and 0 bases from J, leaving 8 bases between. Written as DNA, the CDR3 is TGTGCCAGCAGTGAAGCAGAGGGAGCTAACTATGGCTACACCTTC. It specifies CASSEAEGANYGYTF.

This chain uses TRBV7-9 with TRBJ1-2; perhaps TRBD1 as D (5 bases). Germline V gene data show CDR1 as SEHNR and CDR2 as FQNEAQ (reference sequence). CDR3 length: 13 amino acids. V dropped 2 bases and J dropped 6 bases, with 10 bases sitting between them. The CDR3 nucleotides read TGTGCCAGCAGCTTAAGTGACAGCCATGGCTACACCTTC. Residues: CASSLSDSHGYTF.

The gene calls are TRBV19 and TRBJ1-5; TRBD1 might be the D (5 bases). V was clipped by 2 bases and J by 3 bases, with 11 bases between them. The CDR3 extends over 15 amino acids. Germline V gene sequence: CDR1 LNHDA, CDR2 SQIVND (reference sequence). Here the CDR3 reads CASSITAGPNQPQHF. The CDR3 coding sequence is TGTGCCAGTAGTATAACTGCAGGGCCCAATCAGCCCCAGCATTTT.

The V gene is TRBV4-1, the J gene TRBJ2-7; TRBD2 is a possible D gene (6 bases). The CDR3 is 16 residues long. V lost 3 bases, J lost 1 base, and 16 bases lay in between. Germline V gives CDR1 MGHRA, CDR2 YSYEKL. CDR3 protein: CASSHLAGIASYEQYF. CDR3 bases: TGCGCCAGCAGCCATCTTGCGGGAATTGCTTCCTACGAGCAGTACTTC.

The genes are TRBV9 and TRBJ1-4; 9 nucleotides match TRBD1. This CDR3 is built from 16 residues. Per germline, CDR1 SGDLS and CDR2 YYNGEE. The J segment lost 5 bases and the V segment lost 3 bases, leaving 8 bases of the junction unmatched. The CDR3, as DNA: TGTGCCAGCAGCGCCTGGCCGGGGACAGGGAATGAAAAACTGTTTTTT. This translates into CASSAWPGTGNEKLFF.

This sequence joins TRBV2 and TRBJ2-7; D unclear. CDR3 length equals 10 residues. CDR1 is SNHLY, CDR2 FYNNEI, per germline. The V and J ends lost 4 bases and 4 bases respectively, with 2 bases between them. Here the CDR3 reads CASSAYEQYF. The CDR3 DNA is TGTGCCAGCAGTGCGTACGAGCAGTACTTC.

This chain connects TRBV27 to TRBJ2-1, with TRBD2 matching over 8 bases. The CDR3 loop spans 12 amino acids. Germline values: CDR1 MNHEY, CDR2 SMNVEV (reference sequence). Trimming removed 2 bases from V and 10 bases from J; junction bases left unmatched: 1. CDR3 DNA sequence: TGTGCCAGCAGTTTAACGGGGGGGGAGCAGTTCTTC. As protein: CASSLTGGEQFF.

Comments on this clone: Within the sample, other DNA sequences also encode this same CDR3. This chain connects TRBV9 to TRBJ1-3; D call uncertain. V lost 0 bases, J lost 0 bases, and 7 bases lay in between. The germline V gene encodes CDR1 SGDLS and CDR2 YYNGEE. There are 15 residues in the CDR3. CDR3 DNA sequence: TGTGCCAGCAGCGTAGTAGCCTCCTCTGGAAACACCATATATTTT. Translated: CASSVVASSGNTIYF.

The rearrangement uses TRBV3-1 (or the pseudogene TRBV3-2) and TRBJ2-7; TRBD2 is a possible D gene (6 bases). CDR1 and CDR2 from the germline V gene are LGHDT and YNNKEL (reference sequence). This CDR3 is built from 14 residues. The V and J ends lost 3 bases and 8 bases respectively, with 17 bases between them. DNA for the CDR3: TGTGCCAGCAGCCAGGAACGGGACTCCCGAAAGCAGTACTTC. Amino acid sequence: CASSQERDSRKQYF.

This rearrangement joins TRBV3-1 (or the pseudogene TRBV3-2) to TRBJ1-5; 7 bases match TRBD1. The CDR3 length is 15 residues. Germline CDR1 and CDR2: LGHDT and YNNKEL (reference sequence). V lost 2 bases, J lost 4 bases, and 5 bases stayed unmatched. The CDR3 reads CASSQRGTENQPQHF. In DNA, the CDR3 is TGTGCCAGCAGCCAAAGGGGGACAGAGAATCAGCCCCAGCATTTT.